The rows below give T cell receptor beta chains drawn from one sample of a study of blood T cell repertoires in COVID-19. The repertoire was sequenced with immunoSEQ multiplex PCR; TCRdb's copy has only in-frame clones and lacks some. The table includes some 260,000 clones, 70% to 90% detected once. What was sequenced was peripheral blood. Receptors were obtained from a woman aged 40 to 50 who had recovered from COVID-19. Each CDR3 is given with its conserved first and last residue. Each record gives: CDR3 protein, CDR3 DNA, clone size, D gene, J gene, V gene. The D gene is left open where the match is weak. The size entry is marked missing in some rows and otherwise reads once, few, many or a size class.

CASSITGGDTYEQYF,TGTGCCAGCAGCATAACAGGGGGCGACACCTACGAGCAGTACTTC,once,TRBD1,TRBJ2-7,TRBV7-9
CASSVGLAGIKSNEQFF,TGTGCCAGCAGCGTAGGGCTAGCGGGTATAAAGAGCAATGAGCAGTTCTTC,.,TRBD2,TRBJ2-1,TRBV9
CASSVSGTAPFGYTF,TGTGCCAGCAGCGTAAGCGGGACAGCTCCCTTTGGCTACACCTTC,few,TRBD1,TRBJ1-2,TRBV7-3
CASSPTGQGETQYF,TGTGCCAGCTCACCGACTGGACAGGGTGAGACCCAGTACTTC,.,TRBD1,TRBJ2-5,TRBV18
CASSDGRTGWLRDTQYF,TGTGCCAGCAGCGATGGCCGCACAGGGTGGCTTAGGGATACGCAGTATTTT,.,.,TRBJ2-3,TRBV11-3
CASSIGGQGGYGYTF,TGTGCCAGTAGTATAGGGGGACAGGGCGGCTATGGCTACACCTTC,.,TRBD1,TRBJ1-2,TRBV19
CASRRMESSYNSPLHF,TGTGCCAGCAGGAGGATGGAGAGCTCCTATAATTCACCCCTCCACTTT,.,.,TRBJ1-6,TRBV27
CASSHRDRVNEQFF,TGTGCCAGCAGCCACCGGGACAGGGTGAATGAGCAGTTCTTC,.,TRBD1,TRBJ2-1,TRBV7-9
CASSASLAGGYYEQYF,TGTGCCAGCAGCGCCTCACTAGCGGGGGGCTACTACGAGCAGTACTTC,.,TRBD2,TRBJ2-7,TRBV7-2
CASSWKVLDEPNTEAFF,TGTGCCAGCAGCTGGAAGGTCCTAGACGAGCCGAACACTGAAGCTTTCTTT,.,.,TRBJ1-1,TRBV7-9
CASSLWSQGETQYF,TGCGCCAGCAGCTTGTGGTCGCAGGGGGAGACCCAGTACTTC,.,.,TRBJ2-5,TRBV5-1
CASSGLAGVNYEQFF,TGTGCCAGCAGCGGGCTAGCGGGAGTAAACTATGAGCAGTTCTTC,.,TRBD2,TRBJ2-1,TRBV9
CASSVGGQGWETQYF,TGTGCCAGCAGCGTTGGGGGACAGGGCTGGGAGACCCAGTACTTC,.,TRBD1,TRBJ2-5,TRBV9
CASSQDRGAGADTQYF,TGCGCCAGCAGCCAAGATAGAGGGGCGGGGGCGGATACGCAGTATTTT,once,.,TRBJ2-3,TRBV4-1
CASSSDRVETQYF,TGTGCCAGCAGTTCTGACAGGGTAGAGACCCAGTACTTC,.,TRBD1,TRBJ2-5,TRBV2
CASSVPGSYEQYF,TGTGCCAGTAGTGTTCCCGGGTCCTACGAGCAGTACTTC,.,.,TRBJ2-7,TRBV19
CASTSGTADYEQYF,TGTGCCAGCACCTCGGGGACAGCCGACTACGAGCAGTACTTC,.,TRBD1,TRBJ2-7,TRBV7-9
CASRFRGQWKETQYF,TGTGCCAGTAGATTTAGGGGACAGTGGAAAGAGACCCAGTACTTC,.,TRBD1,TRBJ2-5,TRBV19
CASSPPTGGGEKLFF,TGTGCCAGCTCACCACCCACAGGGGGCGGCGAAAAACTGTTTTTT,.,TRBD1,TRBJ1-4,TRBV18
CASSLVQLYGYTF,TGTGCCAGCAGCTTAGTGCAACTCTATGGCTACACCTTC,.,.,TRBJ1-2,TRBV7-9
CASSQAERGYGYTF,TGTGCCAGCAGCCAGGCCGAGCGGGGCTATGGCTACACCTTC,few,.,TRBJ1-2,TRBV7-3
CANREGQGGDYGYTF,TGTGCCAATCGAGAGGGACAGGGTGGTGACTATGGCTACACCTTC,.,TRBD1,TRBJ1-2,TRBV2
CASGLGVTGGIPYEQYF,TGTGCTAGTGGTTTGGGGGTGACAGGGGGCATTCCCTACGAGCAGTACTTC,.,TRBD1,TRBJ2-7,TRBV12-5
CASTGTVAYEQYF,TGTGCCAGCACCGGGACAGTGGCCTACGAGCAGTACTTC,once,TRBD1,TRBJ2-7,TRBV28
CASSPRQGKKNIQYF,TGTGCCAGCAGTCCAAGACAGGGAAAAAAAAACATTCAGTACTTC,.,TRBD1,TRBJ2-4,TRBV6-2/TRBV6-3
CASSQDDGQTNYGYTF,TGTGCCAGCAGCCAAGATGACGGACAGACTAACTATGGCTACACCTTC,.,.,TRBJ1-2,TRBV14
CASSIVGTVDGYTF,TGTGCCAGTAGTATAGTAGGGACAGTAGATGGCTACACCTTC,once,TRBD1,TRBJ1-2,TRBV19
CASSQDAGTGGNEKLFF,TGCGCCAGCAGCCAAGATGCCGGGACAGGGGGTAATGAAAAACTGTTTTTT,.,TRBD1,TRBJ1-4,TRBV4-3
CASSLGDRRSNEQFF,TGTGCCAGCAGCTTGGGGGACAGGAGGAGCAATGAGCAGTTCTTC,.,TRBD1,TRBJ2-1,TRBV5-4